The next 18 T cell receptor beta chains were all read from a single sample in a study of blood T cells in healthy people across ages. Then a second PCR, running roughly 7 to 11 cycles, was carried out with a sample-barcoded 5' primer and a J-beta primer mix. TCRdb itself ran the 5' RACE reads through MiXCR, one entry per CDR3 protein. The sample lists roughly 1.9 million distinct CDR3 sequences, more than 35% occurring once. Sample: blood. The receptors here all came from a human donor in good health.

This clonotype has only a few counts. The chain links TRBV12-3 or TRBV12-4 to TRBJ1-2; no reliable D call. V was trimmed by 3 bases and J by 0 bases, leaving 8 bases between them. This CDR3 is built from 14 residues. CDR3 region: CASSFREANYGYTF. In DNA, the CDR3 is TGTGCCAGCAGTTTCCGGGAAGCTAACTATGGCTACACCTTC.

This clonotype was counted only a few times. V usage is TRBV13 and J usage is TRBJ1-2; D remains ambiguous. Trimming left V 3 bases short and J 8 bases short, with 10 bases between. Germline V gene data show CDR1 as PRHDT and CDR2 as FYEKMQ (reference sequence). This CDR3 has 12 residues. The CDR3 is CASSFVPGGYTF. The CDR3 nucleotides are TGTGCCAGCAGCTTTGTGCCTGGGGGCTACACCTTC.

The chain has TRBV28 and TRBJ2-1; D might be TRBD2 (5 bases). Germline values: CDR1 MDHEN, CDR2 SYDVKM. Trimming left V 1 base short and J 6 bases short, with 16 bases between. CDR3 length equals 16 residues. This CDR3 is CASSLLGLARTNEQFF. The CDR3 DNA reads TGTGCCAGCAGTTTATTGGGTCTAGCTCGCACCAATGAGCAGTTCTTC.

The chain carries TRBV29-1 and TRBJ2-3; D possibly matches TRBD1 or TRBD2 (6 bases each). The V gene lost 4 bases and the J gene lost 1 base, with 12 bases spanning the gap. CDR1 is SQVTM and CDR2 is ANQGSEA in the germline V gene. The CDR3 covers 14 residues. CDR3 amino acids: CSVGEGGGTDTQYF. CDR3 in DNA: TGCAGCGTTGGCGAGGGGGGCGGCACAGATACGCAGTATTTT.

There are a few counts of this clonotype. The J gene is TRBJ1-2, the V gene TRBV6-6; 7 nucleotides line up with TRBD1. CDR1 is MNHNY and CDR2 is SVGAGI in the germline V gene (reference sequence). Unmatched junction bases numbered 3, after V lost 4 bases and J lost 4 bases. This CDR3 has 13 residues. The CDR3 spells CASSFDRAYGYTF. In DNA, the CDR3 is TGTGCCAGCAGTTTCGACAGGGCCTATGGCTACACCTTC.

The chain employs TRBV11-2 and TRBJ1-1; D is ambiguous. The length of the CDR3 is 12 residues. V was trimmed by 1 base and J by 10 bases, leaving 10 bases between them. Germline V gene sequence: CDR1 SGHAT, CDR2 FQNNGV. This CDR3 reads CASSLVGQLAFF. The CDR3 region has the DNA TGTGCCAGCAGCTTAGTAGGTCAACTAGCTTTCTTT.

The genes are TRBV6-5 and TRBJ2-5; D is possibly TRBD1 (5 bases). The V end lost 0 bases, the J end lost 5 bases, and 13 bases lay between the germline ends. The CDR3 has 15 amino acids. Germline V gene lookup returns CDR1 MNHEY and CDR2 SVGAGI. CDR3 amino acids: CASSYSFARVETQYF. CDR3 coding DNA: TGTGCCAGCAGTTACTCGTTTGCCAGGGTGGAGACCCAGTACTTC.

The table lists this clonotype with a count of one. The J gene is TRBJ2-1, the V gene TRBV4-3; 10 bases match TRBD2. J gave up 0 bases and V 0 bases, and 11 bases lay outside the gene matches. Germline V gene lookup returns CDR1 LGHNA and CDR2 YSLEER. The CDR3 extends over 20 amino acids. The CDR3 reads CASSQDSLAGTLSSYNEQFF. As DNA, the CDR3 is TGCGCCAGCAGCCAAGATTCACTAGCGGGGACCCTCAGCTCCTACAATGAGCAGTTCTTC.

The gene calls are TRBV11-1 and TRBJ1-2; a weak D match, TRBD1 (6 bases). The CDR3 runs to 15 residues. V was cut by 5 bases and J by 1 base, with 14 bases left in between. Germline assignment: CDR1 SGHAT and CDR2 FQDESV (reference sequence). The CDR3 protein is CASSADSDFNYGYTF. The CDR3 DNA reads as TGTGCCAGCAGCGCGGACAGCGATTTTAACTATGGCTACACCTTC.

This clonotype came up many times. V and J are TRBV20-1 and TRBJ2-7, with 9 positions matching TRBD2. Germline loops: CDR1 DFQATT, CDR2 SNEGSKA (reference sequence). V was clipped by 0 bases and J by 3 bases; unmatched bases: 3. The CDR3 contains 14 residues. The CDR3 reads CSARDLAGIYEQYF. The CDR3 DNA reads TGCAGTGCTAGAGATCTAGCGGGGATCTACGAGCAGTACTTC.

The rearrangement uses TRBV12-3 or TRBV12-4 and TRBJ2-1; TRBD2 is a possible D gene (5 bases). V was shortened by 5 bases and J by 5 bases, with 13 bases between the two germline ends. The CDR3 is 14 amino acids. The CDR3 protein is CASSPLDWNNEQFF. The CDR3 nucleotides read TGTGCCAGCAGTCCCCTGGACTGGAACAATGAGCAGTTCTTC.

The chain employs TRBV7-2 and TRBJ2-1; TRBD2 aligns across 7 bases. CDR3 size: 15 residues. Germline CDR1 and CDR2: SGHTA and FQGNSA. Unmatched junction bases numbered 7, after V lost 4 bases and J lost 4 bases. This chain's CDR3 is CASSSEGLTYNEQFF. The DNA of the CDR3 is TGTGCCAGCAGCTCCGAGGGACTAACGTACAATGAGCAGTTCTTC.

The chain recombines TRBV14 with TRBJ2-3, with no clear D. Trimming stripped 0 bases from V and 2 bases from J, with 6 bases between. Germline V gene lookup returns CDR1 SGHDN and CDR2 FVKESK. This CDR3 contains 14 residues. The CDR3 DNA is TGTGCCAGCAGCCAAGAACAGCCCACAGATACGCAGTATTTT. As protein: CASSQEQPTDTQYF.

The chain links TRBV7-2 to TRBJ1-1; no reliable D call. V lost 5 bases to trimming and J lost 6 bases, with 16 bases between them. This CDR3 contains 14 residues. Germline V gene sequence: CDR1 SGHTA, CDR2 FQGNSA. The CDR3 DNA sequence: TGTGCCAGCAGCCTCCGGGTCCAGTACCCTGAAGCTTTCTTT. Encoded protein: CASSLRVQYPEAFF.

This sequence joins TRBV7-9 and TRBJ2-5; no firm D call. Germline CDR1 SEHNR, CDR2 FQNEAQ (reference sequence). This CDR3 is 19 amino acids long. V gave up 1 base and J gave up 1 base, with 22 bases separating them. The CDR3 sequence: CASSLDAWVLENPQETQYF. CDR3 DNA sequence: TGTGCCAGCAGCTTAGATGCCTGGGTACTGGAGAACCCCCAAGAGACCCAGTACTTC.

This clonotype turned up a few times. The chain uses TRBV28 and TRBJ2-1, with 7 bases that match TRBD1. V was pared by 6 bases and J by 8 bases, with 13 bases of the junction left unmatched. CDR1 and CDR2 from the germline V gene are MDHEN and SYDVKM. CDR3 length: 15 residues. The CDR3 sequence: CASRRQGKRFDEQFF. CDR3 nucleotide sequence: TGTGCCAGCAGAAGACAGGGTAAGAGGTTCGATGAGCAGTTCTTC. Using reference TRBV28 and TRBJ2-1 for the parts outside the CDR3, the full variable domain is DVKVTQSSRYLVKRTGEKVFLECVQDMDHENMFWYRQDPGLGLRLIYFSYDVKMKEKGDIPEGYSVSREKKERFSLILESASTNQTSMYLCASRRQGKRFDEQFFGPGTRLTVL.

In the case of this clonotype: Germline is not matched at one junction end, which may reflect a read error. The chain employs TRBV12-3 or TRBV12-4 and TRBJ1-2; D gene uncertain. There are 13 residues in the CDR3. CDR3: CACSGEGSYGYTF. DNA for the CDR3: TGTGCCTGCAGTGGGGAGGGATCCTATGGCTACACCTTC.

The chain has TRBV11-1 and TRBJ2-1; 7 bases align to TRBD1. There are 22 residues in the CDR3. With 0 bases clipped from V and 5 bases from J, the junction kept 25 bases outside the gene matches. Germline assignment: CDR1 SGHAT and CDR2 FQDESV (reference sequence). Here the CDR3 DNA reads TGTGCCAGCAGCTTAGCGATTGACTACTTTATCCGGGACAGAATTTTACACAATGAGCAGTTCTTC. As protein: CASSLAIDYFIRDRILHNEQFF.